What follows describes a single T cell receptor (beta chain). The record originates from a study of blood T cells in healthy people across ages. Each individual donor underwent a draw of about 9.1 milliliters of peripheral blood. Primed by a sample-barcoded 5' primer and a J-beta primer mix, a second PCR proceeded for 7 to 11 cycles. In TCRdb, the 5' RACE reads were re-called with MiXCR into one record per CDR3 protein. Found here are roughly 1.5 million distinct CDR3 sequences, about 42% of them singletons; the top ten hold about 4.1%. Sequencing input: blood. The receptor was derived from a woman younger than 35 in good health.

The CDR3 spells CASSPSGKTQYF. As DNA, the CDR3 is TGTGCCAGCAGCCCCAGCGGGAAGACCCAGTACTTC. The rearrangement uses TRBV12-3 or TRBV12-4 and TRBJ2-5; 7 bases fit TRBD2. CDR3 length: 12 amino acids. J was trimmed by 6 bases and V by 6 bases; bases with no gene match: 4.